This entry concerns a single T cell receptor beta chain. Its antigen is still unknown. This entry belongs to a study of T cell responses to AZD1222 COVID-19 vaccine. Study-level points and caveats: The study reported that nearly half of spike-specific TCRs target unmutated variant regions. Vaccine-associated CD4 TCRs spanned spike, dominant at 160-218 and 743-854. Spike-specific TCR breadth rose after two AZD1222 doses, and depth rose as well.

Some second doses came at about 4 weeks and others at about 12 weeks; these were pooled. CDR1 and CDR2 (germline): SGHNT, YENEEA. Trimming stripped 7 bases from V and 0 bases from J, with 4 bases between. The CDR3 has 12 amino acids. Assay: immunoSEQ multiplex PCR; the TCRdb copy retains only in-frame clones and omits some. The sample carries approximately 74,000 clones, 83% recorded once. The chain is built from TRBV11-3 and TRBJ1-3; the D is unclear. This clonotype originated in an adult who received the AZD1222 COVID-19 vaccine. Material: peripheral blood, obtained 28 days after the second AZD1222 dose. The CDR3 DNA reads TGTGCCAGCACCCTCTCTGGAAACACCATATATTTT. It specifies CASTLSGNTIYF.